Listed below are T cell receptor beta chains from one sample, sequenced in a study of T cells after yellow fever vaccination. TCRdb fed the 5' RACE reads into MiXCR, producing one record per CDR3 protein. The profile shows a few hundred thousand distinct CDR3 sequences, roughly 5.2% of them singletons. Here the sequenced sample was CD4+ T cells sorted from PBMCs, taken on the day of the yellow fever booster vaccination. The origin of the receptors is a man in his late teens or twenties who received the YFV17D yellow fever vaccine. CDR3s include the opening cysteine and the closing phenylalanine or tryptophan. The D gene is left open where the match is weak. Size is stated for part of the rows, as once, few or many counts, or as a class when the clone is expanded.

clone_size,v_call,j_call,d_call,cdr3_aa,cdr3_nt
few,TRBV21-1,TRBJ2-5,NA,CASSVRDRGNQETQYF,TGTGCCAGCAGCGTCCGGGACAGGGGTAACCAAGAGACCCAGTACTTC
many,TRBV7-2,TRBJ2-3,TRBD2,CASSRRGAGPDTQYF,TGTGCCAGCAGCCGGCGGGGGGCCGGTCCAGATACGCAGTATTTT
NA,TRBV28,TRBJ1-2,NA,CATTVGGAPHPYGYTF,TGTGCCACCACAGTGGGGGGGGCTCCCCACCCCTATGGCTACACCTTC
many,TRBV5-1,TRBJ2-7,NA,CASSDNSYEQYF,TGCGCCAGCAGCGACAACTCCTACGAGCAGTACTTC
few,TRBV15,TRBJ1-5,NA,CATSKNRENQPQHF,TGTGCCACCAGCAAGAACAGGGAGAATCAGCCCCAGCATTTT
many,TRBV7-2,TRBJ2-3,TRBD1,CASSFQGGVGADTQYF,TGTGCCAGCAGCTTCCAAGGGGGCGTCGGGGCAGATACGCAGTATTTT
NA,TRBV5-1,TRBJ2-2,TRBD1,CASSKTGVNTGELFF,TGCGCCAGCAGCAAGACAGGGGTGAACACCGGGGAGCTGTTTTTT
NA,TRBV20-1,TRBJ1-3,NA,CSASRVDSGNTIYF,TGCAGTGCTAGTCGGGTGGACTCTGGAAACACCATATATTTT
many,TRBV12-3/TRBV12-4,TRBJ1-2,NA,CASSLLGGYTF,TGTGCCAGCAGTTTACTCGGAGGCTACACCTTC
NA,TRBV3-1,TRBJ2-1,NA,CASSQARDTYHLVWFF,TGTGCCAGCAGCCAGGCCCGGGACACCTACCACCTCGTTTGGTTCTTC
NA,TRBV7-8,TRBJ2-1,NA,CASSLDLRGTSEQFF,TGTGCCAGCAGCTTAGATCTTCGGGGTACTTCCGAGCAGTTCTTC
many,TRBV11-2,TRBJ2-1,NA,CASTLGSTNEQFF,TGTGCCAGCACCTTAGGTAGCACGAATGAGCAGTTCTTC
NA,TRBV19,TRBJ1-3,NA,CASSIVLAYSGNTIYF,TGTGCCAGTAGTATCGTTCTTGCCTACTCTGGAAACACCATATATTTT
NA,TRBV5-4,TRBJ2-3,TRBD2,CASSSGKRGGFGTDTQYF,TGTGCCAGCAGCAGCGGGAAGCGGGGGGGCTTTGGGACAGATACGCAGTATTTT
many,TRBV7-2,TRBJ1-2,NA,CASSLEGTEHGYTF,TGTGCCAGCAGCCTAGAAGGGACCGAACATGGCTACACCTTC
NA,TRBV7-9,TRBJ2-1,TRBD2,CASSSSGTSPYNEQFF,TGTGCCAGCAGCTCAAGCGGGACTAGCCCTTACAATGAGCAGTTCTTC
many,TRBV6-2/TRBV6-3,TRBJ1-1,NA,CASSEAGTEAFF,TGTGCCAGCAGTGAGGCGGGAACTGAAGCTTTCTTT
many,TRBV7-2,TRBJ1-2,TRBD1,CASSLGRQGYGYTF,TGTGCCAGCAGCCTTGGTAGACAGGGATATGGCTACACCTTC
few,TRBV19,TRBJ1-1,NA,CASRDLNTEAFF,TGTGCCAGTCGAGATTTGAACACTGAAGCTTTCTTT
NA,TRBV10-3,TRBJ2-5,TRBD2,CATEGGGAGETQYF,TGTGCCACGGAAGGCGGGGGGGCAGGAGAGACCCAGTACTTC
few,TRBV28,TRBJ2-5,TRBD2,CASSPGGSGGQGAQYF,TGTGCCAGCAGCCCCGGGGGTAGCGGGGGGCAGGGGGCCCAGTACTTC
NA,TRBV7-2,TRBJ2-1,NA,CASSWRTAISYNEQFF,TGTGCCAGCAGCTGGCGGACAGCCATTTCCTACAATGAGCAGTTCTTC
NA,TRBV7-8,TRBJ1-2,TRBD1,CASSSKQTGIDYGYTF,TGTGCCAGCAGCTCTAAACAGACAGGGATCGACTATGGCTACACCTTC
many,TRBV20-1,TRBJ1-5,NA,CSARLGGWNQPQHF,TGCAGTGCTAGATTGGGGGGATGGAATCAGCCCCAGCATTTT
many,TRBV29-1,TRBJ2-1,NA,CSVEDQGSFGEQFF,TGCAGCGTTGAAGATCAGGGCTCGTTCGGGGAGCAGTTCTTC
many,TRBV29-1,TRBJ1-5,NA,CSVARSSNQPQHF,TGCAGCGTTGCTCGTTCGAGCAATCAGCCCCAGCATTTT
few,TRBV5-5,TRBJ2-3,NA,CASSLGGFAVTDTQYF,TGTGCCAGCAGCTTGGGTGGGTTCGCCGTCACAGATACGCAGTATTTT
few,TRBV7-9,TRBJ1-1,TRBD1,CASSFGPGTGGMNTEAFF,TGTGCCAGCAGCTTCGGCCCCGGGACAGGCGGAATGAACACTGAAGCTTTCTTT
many,TRBV18,TRBJ1-5,TRBD1,CASSPVDGQANQPQHF,TGTGCCAGCTCACCAGTGGACGGACAGGCCAATCAGCCCCAGCATTTT
NA,TRBV20-1,TRBJ1-1,NA,CSARVRPNTEAFF,TGCAGTGCTAGAGTCCGGCCGAACACTGAAGCTTTCTTT
few,TRBV9,TRBJ2-7,NA,CASSEWDSREQYF,TGTGCCAGCAGTGAGTGGGACTCGAGGGAGCAGTACTTC
NA,TRBV24-1,TRBJ2-5,NA,CATSESGRTETQYF,TGTGCCACCAGTGAATCGGGCAGGACTGAGACCCAGTACTTC
many,TRBV6-2/TRBV6-3,TRBJ2-7,NA,CASSSSHVEQYF,TGTGCCAGCAGTTCCTCCCACGTCGAGCAGTACTTC
once,TRBV2,TRBJ2-2,TRBD1,CAGGQRANTGELFF,TGTGCCGGGGGACAGCGCGCGAACACCGGGGAGCTGTTTTTT
many,TRBV12-3/TRBV12-4,TRBJ1-5,NA,CASSLMAGQPQHF,TGTGCCAGCAGTTTGATGGCGGGACAGCCCCAGCATTTT
few,TRBV7-2,TRBJ2-1,NA,CASSLRSGTSSYNEQFF,TGTGCCAGCAGCTTAAGGTCCGGGACTTCTTCCTACAATGAGCAGTTCTTC
NA,TRBV2,TRBJ2-3,TRBD2,CASSSMGGWADTQYF,TGTGCCAGCAGTAGTATGGGGGGGTGGGCAGATACGCAGTATTTT
many,TRBV6-2/TRBV6-3,TRBJ2-1,TRBD2,CASSYMGLDYNEQFF,TGTGCCAGCAGTTACATGGGACTAGATTACAATGAGCAGTTCTTC
many,TRBV12-3/TRBV12-4,TRBJ2-2,NA,CASSLVPPGAAIRELFF,TGTGCCAGCAGTTTAGTTCCTCCCGGGGCAGCCATCCGGGAGCTGTTTTTT
NA,TRBV13,TRBJ1-2,NA,CASSLQVQGTPYGYTF,TGTGCCAGCAGCTTACAGGTACAGGGAACCCCTTATGGCTACACCTTC
NA,TRBV4-1,TRBJ1-2,TRBD1,CASSQGTTGNYGYTF,TGCGCCAGCAGCCAAGGGACGACAGGGAACTATGGCTACACCTTC
many,TRBV7-7,TRBJ2-2,TRBD2,CASSPRRGGAAGELFF,TGTGCTAGCAGCCCCCGACGGGGGGGGGCCGCCGGGGAGCTGTTTTTT
many,TRBV10-3,TRBJ1-5,NA,CAISPVGGSQPQHF,TGTGCCATCAGCCCCGTTGGGGGCAGTCAGCCCCAGCATTTT
few,TRBV18,TRBJ1-1,TRBD1,CASSPQRTGGNIASNTEAFF,TGTGCCAGCTCACCACAAAGGACAGGGGGAAATATCGCATCGAACACTGAAGCTTTCTTT
many,TRBV30,TRBJ2-1,TRBD2,CAWERGPGFSEQFF,TGTGCCTGGGAGCGGGGGCCGGGGTTTTCCGAGCAGTTCTTC
few,TRBV7-2,TRBJ2-3,NA,CASSLVWGRSSTDTQYF,TGTGCCAGCAGCTTAGTGTGGGGGCGCTCTAGCACAGATACGCAGTATTTT
many,TRBV7-2,TRBJ1-5,TRBD1,CASRIAGQWNQPQHF,TGTGCCAGCAGGATCGCGGGACAGTGGAATCAGCCCCAGCATTTT
many,TRBV5-1,TRBJ2-5,NA,CASSQPVGLWGQETQYF,TGCGCCAGCAGCCAGCCGGTGGGGTTATGGGGCCAAGAGACCCAGTACTTC
few,TRBV19,TRBJ1-2,TRBD1,CASSRTGTGGVYGYTF,TGTGCCAGTAGCAGGACCGGGACAGGGGGCGTCTATGGCTACACCTTC
NA,TRBV5-4,TRBJ2-5,NA,CASSITVSQETQYF,TGTGCCAGCAGCATTACAGTCAGCCAAGAGACCCAGTACTTC
few,TRBV19,TRBJ1-2,NA,CASSVFEDSGYTF,TGTGCCAGTAGTGTTTTCGAAGACAGTGGCTACACCTTC